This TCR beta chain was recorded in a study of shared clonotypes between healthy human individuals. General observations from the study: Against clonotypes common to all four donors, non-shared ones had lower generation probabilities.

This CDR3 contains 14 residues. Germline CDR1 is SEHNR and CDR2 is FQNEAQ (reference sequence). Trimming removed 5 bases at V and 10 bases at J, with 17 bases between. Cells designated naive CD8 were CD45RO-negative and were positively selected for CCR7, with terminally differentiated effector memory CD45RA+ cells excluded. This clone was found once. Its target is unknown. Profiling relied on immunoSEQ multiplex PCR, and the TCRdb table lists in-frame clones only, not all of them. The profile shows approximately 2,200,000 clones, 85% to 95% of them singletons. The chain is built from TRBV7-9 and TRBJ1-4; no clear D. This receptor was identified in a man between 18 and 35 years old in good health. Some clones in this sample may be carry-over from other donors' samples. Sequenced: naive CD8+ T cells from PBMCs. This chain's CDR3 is CASSAAWGGGKLFF. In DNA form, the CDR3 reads TGTGCCAGCAGCGCGGCGTGGGGTGGTGGAAAACTGTTTTTT.